The 6 T cell receptor beta chains below come from one sample, sequenced in a study of PD-1 blockade in classical Hodgkin lymphoma. Assay: immunoSEQ multiplex PCR; the TCRdb copy retains only in-frame clones and omits some. The sample includes 9,000 to 13,000 clones, approximately 80% seen only once; the top ten take 5% to 6.5%. Each and every patient relapsed after autologous stem cell transplantation, and patients got differing brentuximab vedotin exposure. Here the sequenced sample was peripheral blood mononuclear cells (PBMCs), taken before the second cycle of nivolumab. Receptors were obtained from a human donor with classical Hodgkin lymphoma.

The chain carries TRBV6-1 and TRBJ2-6; no reliable D call. CDR1 MNHNS and CDR2 SASEGT come from the germline V gene. V was shortened by 6 bases and J by 4 bases, with 7 bases between the two germline ends. The CDR3 runs 13 residues. The CDR3 reads CASSPLGANVLTF. The DNA for the CDR3 is TGTGCCAGCAGCCCGTTGGGGGCCAACGTCCTGACTTTC.

CDR3 DNA: TGTGCCAGCAGCAGCCTTGGCGGGGGTCGGCAGACCCAGTACTTC. Translated: CASSSLGGGRQTQYF. The rearrangement links TRBV11-2 to TRBJ2-5; 7 positions match TRBD2. The CDR3 length is 15 residues. The junction had 12 bases not matched to a gene; V was cut back by 5 bases and J by 6 bases. From germline, CDR1 is SGHAT and CDR2 FQNNGV. Based on the CDR3 plus reference TRBV11-2 and TRBJ2-5, the full variable domain is EAGVAQSPRYKIIEKRQSVAFWCNPISGHATLYWYQQILGQGPKLLIQFQNNGVVDDSQLPKDRFSAERLKGVDSTLKIQPAKLEDSAVYLCASSSLGGGRQTQYFGPGTRLLVL.

The chain carries TRBV9 and TRBJ2-3, with no clear D. CDR1 SGDLS and CDR2 YYNGEE come from the germline V gene. Trimming removed 0 bases at V and 1 base at J, with 6 bases between. There are 14 residues in the CDR3. The CDR3 nucleotides are TGTGCCAGCAGCGTAGAACAGCGCACAGATACGCAGTATTTT. Amino acids: CASSVEQRTDTQYF.

The rearrangement uses TRBV5-7 and TRBJ1-2, with 8 bases that match TRBD1. TRBV5-7 is an ORF; its function is uncertain. The trim removed 1 base at V and 6 bases at J, leaving 2 bases unmatched. This CDR3 is built from 13 residues. CDR3 amino acids: CASSLRTGHGYTF. The CDR3 coding sequence is TGTGCCAGCAGCTTGAGGACAGGGCATGGCTACACCTTC.

The gene calls are TRBV4-1 and TRBJ2-7; 8 nucleotides align to TRBD2. The V gene's germline CDR1 is MGHRA and CDR2 YSYEKL. V shed 0 bases and J 2 bases; nucleotides not matched to a gene: 9. The CDR3 covers 17 residues. CDR3 bases: TGCGCCAGCAGCCAAGATCGAGGGAGAGCGGGAGCCTACGAGCAGTACTTC. Translating gives CASSQDRGRAGAYEQYF.

V usage is TRBV10-1 and J usage is TRBJ2-7; possibly TRBD2 for D (5 bases). The CDR3 extends over 14 amino acids. The ends were cut back, 5 bases at V and 5 bases at J, with 16 bases in the middle. Germline CDR1 WNHNN, CDR2 SYGVQD (reference sequence). This chain's CDR3 is CASSRASPLDEQYF. The CDR3 DNA reads as TGCGCCAGCAGTCGGGCTAGCCCACTGGACGAGCAGTACTTC.